Shown below are 6 T cell receptor beta chains from a single sample sequenced in a study of blood T cell repertoires in COVID-19. The method was immunoSEQ multiplex PCR; TCRdb's version includes in-frame clones alone and lacks a portion of them. Of about 52,000 clones in the sample, 82% were seen once. The sequenced material came from peripheral blood. The origin of the receptors is a man older than 75 with COVID-19, enrolled during active disease.

This clone was seen only a few times. The chain links TRBV27 to TRBJ1-1; tentative D call: TRBD1 (6 bases). The V gene lost 4 bases and the J gene lost 8 bases, with 11 bases spanning the gap. Germline-derived CDR1 and CDR2 are MNHEY and SMNVEV (reference sequence). The CDR3 totals 12 residues. For the CDR3, the DNA is TGTGCCAGCAGTTCTGGGGGCAGAGAAGCTTTCTTT. Its protein product is CASSSGGREAFF.

V is TRBV28 and J is TRBJ1-1; D is unclear. The CDR3 is 14 amino acids. From germline, CDR1 is MDHEN and CDR2 SYDVKM. V lost 2 bases and J 1 base, leaving 8 bases between the germline ends. CDR3 coding DNA: TGTGCCAGCAGTTTAACACACCAGAACACTGAAGCTTTCTTT. Translating gives CASSLTHQNTEAFF.

The chain combines TRBV28 with TRBJ1-6; unclear D gene. The V end was cut by 8 bases, the J end by 0 bases, with 8 bases between. The CDR3 runs to 14 residues. Germline V gene sequence: CDR1 MDHEN, CDR2 SYDVKM. For the CDR3, the DNA is TGTGCCAGCTTTGGCAGCTCCTATAATTCACCCCTCCACTTT. Translated, it gives CASFGSSYNSPLHF.

This clone has just a few counts. The CDR3, as DNA: TGCGCCAGCAGCCATCCTTCGGGAGGCAAGCCGAACACCGGGGAGCTGTTTTTT. As protein: CASSHPSGGKPNTGELFF. The chain links TRBV4-1 to TRBJ2-2; 7 nucleotides match TRBD2. The ends lost 3 bases at V and 0 bases at J; junction bases unmatched: 10. The CDR3 sequence is 18 residues long. CDR1 and CDR2 (germline): MGHRA, YSYEKL.

The chain combines TRBV5-1 with TRBJ1-2; D is perhaps TRBD1 (5 bases). The V and J ends lost 0 bases and 8 bases respectively, with 11 bases between them. Germline-derived CDR1 and CDR2 are SGHRS and YFSETQ. CDR3 length: 13 amino acids. The CDR3 protein is CASSLERGGGYTF. The CDR3 region has the DNA TGCGCCAGCAGCTTGGAAAGGGGCGGCGGCTACACCTTC.

The chain recombines TRBV20-1 with TRBJ2-3; 12 bases match TRBD2. This CDR3 contains 15 residues. Germline-derived CDR1 and CDR2 are DFQATT and SNEGSKA (reference sequence). The ends lost 3 bases at V and 8 bases at J; junction bases unmatched: 9. CDR3 protein: CSASGASGRGGTQYF. Here the CDR3 DNA reads TGCAGTGCTAGTGGGGCTAGCGGGAGGGGGGGTACGCAGTATTTT.